In its sample, the clone carrying this T cell receptor (beta chain) was seen once. The sample is drawn from a study of blood T cell repertoires in COVID-19. Looking at the study overall: T cells, B-cell-depleted T cells, or PBMCs supplied cDNA or gDNA.

Sequenced by immunoSEQ multiplex PCR; TCRdb stores in-frame clones only, minus some. The table records roughly 410,000 clones, about 90% of them present only once. The CDR3 runs 14 residues. Germline values: CDR1 LNHDA, CDR2 SQIVND (reference sequence). V shed 7 bases and J 2 bases; nucleotides not matched to a gene: 5. The sample taken for sequencing was peripheral blood. The V and J genes are TRBV19 and TRBJ2-3, with 8 bases fitting TRBD2. The receptor comes from a woman aged 55 to 70 with COVID-19, enrolled during active disease. The DNA for the CDR3 is TGTGCCAGTAAAAAAGCGGGGGCCACAGATACGCAGTATTTT. It yields the protein CASKKAGATDTQYF.